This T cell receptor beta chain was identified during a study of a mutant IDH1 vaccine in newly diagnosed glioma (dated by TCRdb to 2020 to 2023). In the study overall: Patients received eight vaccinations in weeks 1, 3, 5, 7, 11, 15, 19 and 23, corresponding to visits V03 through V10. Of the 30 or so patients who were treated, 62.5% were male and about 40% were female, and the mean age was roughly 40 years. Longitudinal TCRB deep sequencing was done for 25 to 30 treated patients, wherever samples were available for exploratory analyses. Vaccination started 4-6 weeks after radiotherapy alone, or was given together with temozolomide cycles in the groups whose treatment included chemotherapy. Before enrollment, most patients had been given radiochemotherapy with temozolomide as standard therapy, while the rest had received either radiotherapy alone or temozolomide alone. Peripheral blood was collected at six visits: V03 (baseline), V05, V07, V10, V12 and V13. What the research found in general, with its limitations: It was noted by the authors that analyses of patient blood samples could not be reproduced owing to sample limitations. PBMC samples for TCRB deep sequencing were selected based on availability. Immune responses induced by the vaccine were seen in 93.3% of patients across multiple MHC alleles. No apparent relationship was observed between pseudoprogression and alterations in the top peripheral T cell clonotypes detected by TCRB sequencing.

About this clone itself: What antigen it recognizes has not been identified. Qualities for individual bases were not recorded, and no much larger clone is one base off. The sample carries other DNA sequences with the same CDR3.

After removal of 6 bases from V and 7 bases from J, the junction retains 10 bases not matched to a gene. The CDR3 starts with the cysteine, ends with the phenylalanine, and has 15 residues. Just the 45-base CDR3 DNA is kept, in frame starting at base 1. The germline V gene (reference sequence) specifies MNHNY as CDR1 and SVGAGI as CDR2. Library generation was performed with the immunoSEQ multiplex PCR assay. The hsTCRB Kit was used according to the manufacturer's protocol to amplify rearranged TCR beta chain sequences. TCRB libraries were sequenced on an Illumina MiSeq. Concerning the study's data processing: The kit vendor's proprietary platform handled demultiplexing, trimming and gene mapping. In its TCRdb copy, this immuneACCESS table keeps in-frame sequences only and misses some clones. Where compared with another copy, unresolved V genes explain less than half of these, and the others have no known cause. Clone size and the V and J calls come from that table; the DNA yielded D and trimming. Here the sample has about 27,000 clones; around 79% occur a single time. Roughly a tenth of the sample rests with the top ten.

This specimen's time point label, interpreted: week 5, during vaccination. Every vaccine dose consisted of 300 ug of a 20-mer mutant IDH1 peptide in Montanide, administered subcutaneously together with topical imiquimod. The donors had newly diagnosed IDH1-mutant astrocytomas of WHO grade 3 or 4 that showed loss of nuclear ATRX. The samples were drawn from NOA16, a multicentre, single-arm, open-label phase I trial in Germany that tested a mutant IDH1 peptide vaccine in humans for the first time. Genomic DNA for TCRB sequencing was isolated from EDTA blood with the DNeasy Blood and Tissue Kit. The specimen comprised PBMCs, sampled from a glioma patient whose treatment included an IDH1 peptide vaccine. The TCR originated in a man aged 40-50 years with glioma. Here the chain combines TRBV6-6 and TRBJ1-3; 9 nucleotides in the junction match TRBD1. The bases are TGTGCCAGCAGGGGACAGGGCGACGGTGGGAACACCATATATTTT. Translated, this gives CASRGQGDGGNTIYF.